This TCR beta chain was retrieved from a study of T-cell reconstitution after alpha-beta-depleted transplantation in children. Study results and caveats: Alpha-beta T cells about two months after transplant reportedly derived from several hundred expanded graft clones. At one year after transplant, newly produced T cells mostly accounted for T-cell counts and diversity. Surviving recipient T cells and thymic progenitors underlay high day-60 TCRbeta diversity in some patients.

Construction of the TCRbeta library involved unique molecular identifiers. TCRdb reprocessed the PCR reads with MiXCR, giving one entry per CDR3 protein. The sample contains a few hundred thousand distinct CDR3 sequences, roughly 17% of which appear only once. Details on this clonotype: The antigen is undetermined.

This CDR3 has 17 residues. V shed 0 bases, J shed 5 bases, and the junction held 6 bases outside the gene matches. The V gene's germline CDR1 is SGHNT and CDR2 YENEEA. This receptor was taken from a boy in the first two years of life who had a stem cell transplant for Wiskott-Aldrich syndrome, so the T cells may come from the graft donor. This chain connects TRBV11-3 to TRBJ2-2; TRBD2 matches at 10 bases. Material: PBMCs, mostly from graft donor cells, obtained 360 days after TCRalphabeta/CD19-depleted stem cell transplant. CDR3 loop: CASSLDLWTSGTGELFF. The CDR3 DNA sequence: TGTGCCAGCAGCTTAGATCTTTGGACTAGCGGAACCGGGGAGCTGTTTTTT. Full variable domain (rest looked up from reference TRBV11-3 and TRBJ2-2): EAGVVQSPRYKIIEKKQPVAFWCNPISGHNTLYWYLQNLGQGPELLIRYENEEAVDDSQLPKDRFSAERLKGVDSTLKIQPAELGDSAVYLCASSLDLWTSGTGELFFGEGSRLTVL.